The sequence of this T cell receptor beta chain was determined in a study of OX40 agonist ivuxolimab in advanced cancers. This CDR3 contains 13 residues. V was pared by 3 bases and J by 0 bases, with 5 bases between. CDR1 SGHNT and CDR2 YENEEA come from the germline V gene. Measured with immunoSEQ multiplex PCR; TCRdb has only the in-frame clones, and not every one. The table includes around 83,000 clones, approximately 84% detected once. This clone came up a few times. Sequencing was performed on CD4+ or CD8+ T cells sorted from blood, taken in a trial of the OX40 agonist ivuxolimab. The receptor was derived from an adult with an advanced solid tumor such as melanoma, head and neck, liver or kidney cancer. The J gene is TRBJ1-1, the V gene TRBV11-3; D gene ambiguous. The CDR3 region has the DNA TGTGCCAGCAGCTTGGATGTGAACACTGAAGCTTTCTTT. Its protein product is CASSLDVNTEAFF.